Presented here are 11 T cell receptor beta chains from one specimen sequenced in a study of blood T cell repertoires in COVID-19. The protocol was immunoSEQ multiplex PCR, while the TCRdb copy is restricted to in-frame clones and leaves out a portion. Among fewer than 200,000 clones, roughly 81% were seen once, and the ten largest hold roughly 12%. The sequenced material came from peripheral blood. These receptors came from a woman aged 80 or older with COVID-19, enrolled during active disease.

This chain joins TRBV7-9 and TRBJ1-1; TRBD1 might be the D (6 bases). V shed 0 bases and J shed 5 bases, with 19 bases lying between them. The CDR3 sequence is 17 residues long. Germline V gives CDR1 SEHNR, CDR2 FQNEAQ (reference sequence). CDR3 residues: CASSLAIQGRMRTEAFF. CDR3 nucleotide sequence: TGTGCCAGCAGCTTAGCGATACAGGGAAGAATGAGAACTGAAGCTTTCTTT. The full variable domain, its missing parts supplied by reference TRBV7-9 and TRBJ1-1, is DTGVSQNPRHKITKRGQNVTFRCDPISEHNRLYWYRQTLGQGPEFLTYFQNEAQLEKSRLLSDRFSAERPKGSFSTLEIQRTEQGDSAMYLCASSLAIQGRMRTEAFFGQGTRLTVV.

The chain links TRBV11-2 to TRBJ2-2; a possible D gene is TRBD2 (6 bases). This CDR3 region has 16 residues. Germline V CDR1 and CDR2: SGHAT, FQNNGV. Trimming took off 1 base at V and 4 bases at J, with 13 bases between the two ends. The chain's CDR3 is CASSLVFAGSTGELFF. CDR3 in DNA: TGTGCCAGCAGCTTAGTTTTTGCGGGGTCCACCGGGGAGCTGTTTTTT.

This clone has just one count. This chain connects TRBV24-1 to TRBJ1-5; TRBD1 agrees at 7 bases. There are 14 residues in the CDR3. In germline, CDR1 is KGHDR, CDR2 SFDVKD. V was pared by 4 bases and J by 5 bases, with 4 bases of the junction left unmatched. For the CDR3, the DNA is TGTGCCACCAGTGAAACAGGGGATTATCAGCCCCAGCATTTT. Protein product: CATSETGDYQPQHF.

This rearrangement joins TRBV7-2 to TRBJ2-1; D gene unclear. CDR1 is SGHTA, CDR2 FQGNSA, per germline. The CDR3 runs 14 residues. Trimming pared 4 bases from V and 6 bases from J, leaving 13 bases between. CDR3 in DNA: TGTGCCAGCAGCTACCTAATCCGTGGCAATGAGCAGTTCTTC. Protein: CASSYLIRGNEQFF.

This clone was seen only a few times. The chain combines TRBV28 with TRBJ1-2; 7 nucleotides agree with TRBD1. V lost 7 bases, J lost 5 bases, and 7 bases stayed unmatched. There are 13 residues in the CDR3. Germline CDR1 MDHEN, CDR2 SYDVKM. The CDR3 DNA reads TGTGCCAGCACCTTGGGGACAGCTTATGGCTACACCTTC. Translation gives CASTLGTAYGYTF.

CDR3 protein: CASSPPQGSITGELFF. The CDR3 coding sequence is TGTGCCAGCAGCCCGCCACAGGGCTCCATCACCGGGGAGCTGTTTTTT. The V and J genes are TRBV5-4 and TRBJ2-2; the D gene is possibly TRBD1 (6 bases). Trimming left V 4 bases short and J 4 bases short, with 17 bases between. The CDR3 totals 16 residues. CDR1 and CDR2 from the germline V gene are SGHNT and YYREEE (reference sequence). Looking up the rest from reference TRBV5-4 and TRBJ2-2 gives the full variable domain: ETGVTQSPTHLIKTRGQQVTLRCSSQSGHNTVSWYQQALGQGPQFIFQYYREEENGRGNFPPRFSGLQFPNYSSELNVNALELDDSALYLCASSPPQGSITGELFFGEGSRLTVL.

The V gene is TRBV6-4, the J gene TRBJ1-1, with D maybe TRBD1 (5 bases). The CDR3 totals 14 residues. The germline V and J ends were trimmed by 2 bases and 4 bases, with 11 bases remaining between them. Germline assignment: CDR1 MRHNA and CDR2 SNTAGT. In DNA form, the CDR3 reads TGTGCCAGCAGTGACGGGGGGGGACGCACTGAAGCTTTCTTT. Its translation: CASSDGGGRTEAFF.

The chain combines TRBV24-1 with TRBJ2-3, with 8 bases fitting TRBD2. The ends lost 1 base at V and 6 bases at J; junction bases unmatched: 8. The CDR3 has 16 amino acids. CDR1 KGHDR and CDR2 SFDVKD come from the germline V gene. In DNA, the CDR3 is TGTGCCACCAGTGATTTATCCGGGGGGGCCGGGGATACGCAGTATTTT. Protein sequence: CATSDLSGGAGDTQYF.

V is TRBV18 and J is TRBJ2-1; 16 nucleotides match TRBD2. The CDR3 is made up of 17 amino acids. With 3 bases clipped from V and 8 bases from J, the junction kept 7 bases outside the gene matches. Germline V gene lookup returns CDR1 KGHSH and CDR2 LQKENI. CDR3 sequence: CASSPAGLAGGRDEQFF. CDR3 coding DNA: TGTGCCAGCTCACCTGCGGGACTAGCGGGAGGGCGGGATGAGCAGTTCTTC.

J is TRBJ1-2 and V is TRBV11-2; D is undetermined. There are 15 residues in the CDR3. Germline V gene sequence: CDR1 SGHAT, CDR2 FQNNGV. The V gene lost 5 bases and the J gene lost 1 base, with 14 bases spanning the gap. The CDR3 region is CASSDPVRDNYGYTF. The CDR3 region has the DNA TGTGCCAGCAGCGACCCGGTGAGGGATAACTATGGCTACACCTTC.

The chain is built from TRBV5-1 and TRBJ2-3; 11 bases are shared with TRBD2. The V gene's germline CDR1 is SGHRS and CDR2 YFSETQ. Losses at the gene ends were 6 bases for V and 4 bases for J; bases not matched to a gene: 10. This CDR3 is built from 16 residues. In DNA form, the CDR3 reads TGCGCCAGCACGAGTACCGGGACTAGCGGCTCAGATACGCAGTATTTT. Translating it yields CASTSTGTSGSDTQYF.